This T cell receptor (beta chain) derives from a study of cytomegalovirus exposure and HLA in healthy donors. The PCR employed 60 Vbeta primers together with 13 Jbeta primers. Sequenced by immunoSEQ multiplex PCR; TCRdb stores in-frame clones only, minus some. The table lists roughly 120,000 clones, 79% of them singletons. Germline trimming cut 0 bases from V and 7 bases from J; bases unmatched to any gene: 6. Germline V gene sequence: CDR1 SQVTM, CDR2 ANQGSEA. The CDR3 loop spans 14 amino acids. The rearrangement uses TRBV29-1 and TRBJ1-2; 9 positions match TRBD1. This sequence originates from a man aged 30-40 years in good health and CMV-seropositive. The sample was PBMCs. The CDR3 nucleotides are TGCAGCGTTGAAGATACAGGGGGCCGGGGTGGCTACACCTTC. Translation: CSVEDTGGRGGYTF.